The next 17 T cell receptor beta chains were all read from a single sample in a study of regulatory T cells in long-lasting Graves disease. Through Arm-PCR of CDR3 regions and iRepertoire HTBI primers, TCR beta libraries were built. TCRdb independently ran MiXCR on the multiplex PCR reads; one entry per CDR3 protein. The table shows about 380,000 distinct CDR3 sequences, with about 14% occurring only once. Regarding time point: newly diagnosed GD, antithyroid drugs for less than 3 months. The TCR library was made from RNA extracted from PBMCs. Sequenced here: peripheral blood mononuclear cells (PBMCs), sampled at new diagnosis, from a patient treated with antithyroid drugs. The receptors originated from a female donor with Graves disease.

This clonotype was observed a handful of times. The V and J genes are TRBV12-3 or TRBV12-4 and TRBJ2-1, with TRBD2 identical over 8 bases. Losses at the gene ends were 5 bases for V and 5 bases for J; bases not matched to a gene: 14. The length of the CDR3 is 17 residues. CDR3 sequence: CASSPGGARLINNEQFF. As DNA, the CDR3 is TGTGCCAGCAGTCCGGGGGGGGCAAGACTAATAAACAATGAGCAGTTCTTC.

The chain links TRBV4-2 to TRBJ2-1, with 11 nucleotides matching TRBD2. After removal of 4 bases from V and 5 bases from J, the junction contained 7 bases not matched to a gene. This CDR3 is 16 amino acids long. CDR1 and CDR2 (germline): LGHNA, YNFKEQ. The CDR3 here is CASSPHSGGADNEQFF. The CDR3 nucleotides are TGTGCCAGCAGCCCCCATAGCGGGGGGGCCGACAATGAGCAGTTCTTC.

This clonotype appeared many times. The rearrangement joins TRBV7-9 to TRBJ2-1; possibly TRBD1 for D (5 bases). Germline values: CDR1 SEHNR, CDR2 FQNEAQ (reference sequence). V dropped 1 base and J dropped 7 bases, with 11 bases sitting between them. CDR3 length equals 14 residues. DNA for the CDR3: TGTGCCAGCAGCTTAGGGGCAGGGCAAAATGAGCAGTTCTTC. Amino acids: CASSLGAGQNEQFF. Full variable domain (outside the CDR3, taken from reference TRBV7-9 and TRBJ2-1): DTGVSQNPRHKITKRGQNVTFRCDPISEHNRLYWYRQTLGQGPEFLTYFQNEAQLEKSRLLSDRFSAERPKGSFSTLEIQRTEQGDSAMYLCASSLGAGQNEQFFGPGTRLTVL.

This clonotype was detected only a few times. The chain recombines TRBV28 with TRBJ1-4, with D unclear. Germline CDR1 MDHEN, CDR2 SYDVKM. The CDR3 sequence is 16 residues long. Trimming stripped 5 bases from V and 3 bases from J, with 16 bases between. Written as DNA, the CDR3 is TGTGCCAGCAGTCTCACCTCCGACCCCTCTAATGAAAAACTGTTTTTT. Translated: CASSLTSDPSNEKLFF.

This clonotype was picked up many times. This may come from a read error, since a much larger clone is one base off. The genes are TRBV12-3 or TRBV12-4 and TRBJ1-1, with D hard to call. CDR3 length: 12 amino acids. V lost 6 bases and J lost 0, with 5 bases in between. The CDR3 DNA reads TGTGCCAGCAGGACGATGAACACTGAAGCTTTCTTT. Protein: CASRTMNTEAFF.

This clonotype was observed many times. The rearrangement joins TRBV28 to TRBJ2-7, with D unresolved. Per the germline V gene, CDR1 is MDHEN and CDR2 is SYDVKM. Trimming left V 2 bases short and J 2 bases short, with 13 bases between. There are 15 residues in the CDR3. CDR3 coding DNA: TGTGCCAGCAGTTTAATGGCGACCCAGGCCTACGAGCAGTACTTC. Translating it yields CASSLMATQAYEQYF.

The chain recombines TRBV5-4 with TRBJ2-6, with 7 nucleotides matching TRBD1. V lost 4 bases and J lost 2; bases outside the gene matches: 6. CDR1 is SGHNT, CDR2 YYREEE, per germline (reference sequence). This CDR3 is 16 amino acids long. This CDR3 reads CASSGGTGAGANVLTF. The CDR3 bases are TGTGCCAGCAGCGGGGGAACAGGGGCTGGGGCCAACGTCCTGACTTTC.

There are many counts of this clonotype. The V call is TRBV6-2 or TRBV6-3, the J call TRBJ1-1; D is unclear. The CDR3 runs to 13 residues. The V and J ends lost 6 bases and 1 base respectively, with 9 bases between them. CDR1 is MNHEY, CDR2 SVGEGT, per germline. The CDR3 loop is CASREVTNTEAFF. CDR3 in DNA: TGTGCCAGCAGGGAGGTAACGAACACTGAAGCTTTCTTT.

This clonotype has a count of ten or more. This chain connects TRBV10-3 to TRBJ1-1, with D maybe TRBD1 (5 bases). The CDR3 covers 19 residues. Trimming took off 6 bases at V and 10 bases at J, with 36 bases between the two ends. Germline CDR1 and CDR2: ENHRY and SYGVKD. The CDR3 nucleotides read TGTGCCATCAGCGAGAGTGGCCTAACAGGCCAACTTTTCGGCTTGGGAGCTTTCTTT. Translating gives CAISESGLTGQLFGLGAFF.

This clonotype has ten or more counts. The chain uses TRBV27 and TRBJ1-6; D is unresolved. Germline-derived CDR1 and CDR2 are MNHEY and SMNVEV (reference sequence). The CDR3 sequence is 14 residues long. The germline V and J ends were trimmed by 3 bases and 4 bases, with 7 bases remaining between them. The CDR3 sequence is CASSFNRYNSPLHF. In nucleotides, the CDR3 is TGTGCCAGCAGTTTTAACAGATATAATTCACCCCTCCACTTT.

This clonotype was recorded at least ten times. The chain uses TRBV5-1 and TRBJ2-7; 8 bases fit TRBD1. The germline CDR1 and CDR2 sequences are SGHRS and YFSETQ. CDR3 length: 19 amino acids. The ends lost 0 bases at V and 6 bases at J; junction bases unmatched: 20. CDR3 bases: TGCGCCAGCAGCTTGGCCCCACGACAGGGGTCAAGTCGAGGCGGCGAGCAGTACTTC. Amino acid sequence: CASSLAPRQGSSRGGEQYF.

This clonotype was seen only a few times. V gene TRBV11-2 combines with J gene TRBJ2-6, with 8 bases identical to TRBD2. V dropped 3 bases and J dropped 1; count of bases not matched to a gene: 5. CDR1 is SGHAT, CDR2 FQNNGV, per germline. The CDR3 contains 17 residues. The CDR3 loop is CASSFRGGRSGANVLTF. CDR3 nucleotides: TGTGCCAGCAGCTTCCGGGGGGGGCGGTCTGGGGCCAACGTCCTGACTTTC.

A word on this clonotype: A far more abundant clone sits one base away, making this likely a read error. The V and J genes are TRBV27 and TRBJ2-3; D is possibly TRBD1 or TRBD2 (7 bases each). Trimming removed 5 bases at V and 5 bases at J, with 26 bases between. Germline lookup yields CDR1 MNHEY and CDR2 SMNVEV (reference sequence). The CDR3 length is 18 residues. The CDR3: CASSAAGQGVRAGDTQYF. CDR3 bases: TGTGCCAGCAGTGCAGCGGGGCAGGGGGTCCGTGCCGGAGATACGCAGTATTTT.

This clonotype was seen repeatedly, ten times or more. The chain joins TRBV12-3 or TRBV12-4 to TRBJ2-2, with D uncertain. V lost 2 bases and J lost 4, with 14 bases in between. The CDR3 covers 16 residues. This CDR3 reads CASSLNWGSGTGELFF. The CDR3 DNA is TGTGCCAGCAGTTTAAACTGGGGATCCGGCACCGGGGAGCTGTTTTTT.

This clonotype was found many times. The chain links TRBV20-1 to TRBJ2-7; 8 nucleotides line up with TRBD1. The germline CDR1 and CDR2 sequences are DFQATT and SNEGSKA (reference sequence). V lost 6 bases to trimming and J lost 5 bases; unmatched junction nucleotides: 12. CDR3 size: 14 residues. CDR3 protein: CSAYPGQVNHEQYF. In nucleotides, the CDR3 is TGCAGTGCGTATCCGGGACAGGTCAACCACGAGCAGTACTTC.

The chain joins TRBV19 to TRBJ1-2, with no clear D. CDR3 length equals 14 residues. CDR1 and CDR2 (germline): LNHDA, SQIVND (reference sequence). Trimming removed 0 bases at V and 4 bases at J, with 9 bases between. CDR3 amino acids: CASSIDGGTYGYTF. CDR3 nucleotide sequence: TGTGCCAGTAGTATAGACGGCGGTACCTATGGCTACACCTTC.

The table lists this clonotype with a few counts. The genes are TRBV6-2 or TRBV6-3 and TRBJ1-2; D ambiguous. Trimming pared 0 bases from V and 0 bases from J, leaving 14 bases between. The germline CDR1 and CDR2 sequences are MNHEY and SVGEGT. The CDR3 contains 17 residues. The CDR3 sequence is CASSYSIQEVANYGYTF. The CDR3 coding sequence is TGTGCCAGCAGTTACTCGATCCAGGAGGTAGCTAACTATGGCTACACCTTC.